This TCR beta chain is drawn from a study of graft-versus-host responses after intestinal transplantation. The assay was immunoSEQ multiplex PCR, and TCRdb's table has in-frame clones only and misses some. In the table there are 50,000 to 75,000 clones, roughly 90% of which are singletons. The CDR3 is made up of 17 amino acids. On this clone itself: What it binds is not known.

This TCR derives from a human donor who was the organ donor for an intestinal transplant. Source: unstimulated CD8+ T cells sorted from spleen or lymph node cells, taken before transplant. The gene calls are TRBV21-1 and TRBJ1-1. TRBV21-1 is designated a pseudogene. CDR3 protein: CASSKASPGLGSTEAFF. The CDR3 coding sequence is TGTGCCAGCAGCAAAGCGTCCCCGGGACTGGGTAGCACTGAAGCTTTCTTT.